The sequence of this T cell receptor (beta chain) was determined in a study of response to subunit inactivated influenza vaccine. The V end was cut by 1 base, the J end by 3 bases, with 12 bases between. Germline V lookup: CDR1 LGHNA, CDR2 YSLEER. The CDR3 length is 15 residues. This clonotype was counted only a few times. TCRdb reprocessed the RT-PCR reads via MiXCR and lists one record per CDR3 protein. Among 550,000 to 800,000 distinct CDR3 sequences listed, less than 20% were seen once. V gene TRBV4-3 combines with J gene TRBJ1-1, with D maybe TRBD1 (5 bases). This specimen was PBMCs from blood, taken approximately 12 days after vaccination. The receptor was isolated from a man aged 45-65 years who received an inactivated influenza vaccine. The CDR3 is CASSQALGVYTEAFF. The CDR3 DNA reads TGCGCCAGCAGCCAAGCACTAGGGGTTTACACTGAAGCTTTCTTT.